This T cell receptor (beta chain) was obtained from a study of shared clonotypes between healthy human individuals. Naivety among CD8 cells was defined by CD45RO negativity and positive CCR7 selection, thereby excluding terminally differentiated effector memory CD45RA+ cells. When replicate PCRs were run on sorted subsets, they used about 200 ng DNA, roughly 30,000 T cell genomes. Authors' processing steps: Junction-only immunoSEQ sequences carried no quality scores, so filtering differed. Data came from immunoSEQ multiplex PCR; TCRdb stores just in-frame clones and leaves some out. V, J and clone size are those of that table, while D and trimming were read from the DNA. The sample shows some 2,100,000 clones, 85% to 95% of them seen only once. Sequencing was done on a sample of naive CD8+ T cells from PBMCs. The source is a man in his late teens or twenties in good health. Some clones in this sample may be carry-over from other donors' samples.

The CDR3 spells CASRDGVYPYEQYF. CDR3 nucleotide sequence: TGCGCCAGCAGGGACGGAGTCTACCCCTACGAGCAGTACTTC. The rearrangement links TRBV5-1 to TRBJ2-7; D is undetermined. Germline V gene lookup returns CDR1 SGHRS and CDR2 YFSETQ. The CDR3 is 14 amino acids. V was shortened by 5 bases and J by 2 bases, with 14 bases between the two germline ends.